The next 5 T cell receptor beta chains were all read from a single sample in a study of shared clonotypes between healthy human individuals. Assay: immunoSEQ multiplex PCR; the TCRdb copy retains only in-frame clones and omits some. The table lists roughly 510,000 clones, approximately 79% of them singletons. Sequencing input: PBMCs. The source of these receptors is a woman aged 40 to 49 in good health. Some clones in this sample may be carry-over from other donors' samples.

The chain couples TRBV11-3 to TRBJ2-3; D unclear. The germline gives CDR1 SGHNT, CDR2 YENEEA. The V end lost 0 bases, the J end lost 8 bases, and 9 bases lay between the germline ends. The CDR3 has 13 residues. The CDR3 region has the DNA TGTGCCAGCAGCTTAGAGTCCACGACTACGCAGTATTTT. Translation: CASSLESTTTQYF.

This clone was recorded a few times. The CDR3 protein is CASSPGGLDGYTF. CDR3 DNA: TGTGCCAGCAGCCCCGGTGGGTTGGATGGCTACACCTTC. The chain links TRBV9 to TRBJ1-2; D call uncertain. Germline CDR1 and CDR2: SGDLS and YYNGEE. Between the trimmed V and J ends, which lost 4 bases and 6 bases, there was a span of 13 bases. The CDR3 is 13 amino acids.

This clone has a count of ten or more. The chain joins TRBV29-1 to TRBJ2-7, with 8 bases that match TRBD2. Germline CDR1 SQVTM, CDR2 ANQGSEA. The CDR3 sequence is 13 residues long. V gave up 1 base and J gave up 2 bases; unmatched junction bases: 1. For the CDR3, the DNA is TGCAGCGTTGAAGTTAGCGGGACCTACGAGCAGTACTTC. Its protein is CSVEVSGTYEQYF.

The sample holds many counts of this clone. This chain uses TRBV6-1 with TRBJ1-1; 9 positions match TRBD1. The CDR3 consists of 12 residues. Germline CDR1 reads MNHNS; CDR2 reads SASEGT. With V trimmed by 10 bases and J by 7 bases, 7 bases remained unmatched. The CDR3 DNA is TGTGCCACACAGGGGGCTAAGGGTGAAGCTTTCTTT. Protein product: CATQGAKGEAFF.

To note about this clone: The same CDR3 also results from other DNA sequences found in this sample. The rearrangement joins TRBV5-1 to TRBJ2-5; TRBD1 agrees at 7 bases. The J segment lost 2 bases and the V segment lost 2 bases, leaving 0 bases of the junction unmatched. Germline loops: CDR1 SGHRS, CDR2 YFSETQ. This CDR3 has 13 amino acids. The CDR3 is CASSLQGQETQYF. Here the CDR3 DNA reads TGCGCCAGCAGCTTACAGGGGCAAGAGACCCAGTACTTC.